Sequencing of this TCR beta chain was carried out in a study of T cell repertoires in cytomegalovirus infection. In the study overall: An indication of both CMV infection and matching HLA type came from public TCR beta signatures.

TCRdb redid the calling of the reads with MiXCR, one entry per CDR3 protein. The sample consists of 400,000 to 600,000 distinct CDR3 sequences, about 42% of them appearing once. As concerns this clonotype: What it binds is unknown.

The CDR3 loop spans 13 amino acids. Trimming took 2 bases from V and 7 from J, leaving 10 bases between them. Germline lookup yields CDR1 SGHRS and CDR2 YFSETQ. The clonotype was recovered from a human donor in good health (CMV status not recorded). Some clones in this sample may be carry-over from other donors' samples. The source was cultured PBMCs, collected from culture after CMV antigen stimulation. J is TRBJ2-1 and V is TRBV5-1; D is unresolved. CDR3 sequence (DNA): TGCGCCAGCAGCTTACTGGGCTCGAATGAGCAGTTCTTC. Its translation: CASSLLGSNEQFF.